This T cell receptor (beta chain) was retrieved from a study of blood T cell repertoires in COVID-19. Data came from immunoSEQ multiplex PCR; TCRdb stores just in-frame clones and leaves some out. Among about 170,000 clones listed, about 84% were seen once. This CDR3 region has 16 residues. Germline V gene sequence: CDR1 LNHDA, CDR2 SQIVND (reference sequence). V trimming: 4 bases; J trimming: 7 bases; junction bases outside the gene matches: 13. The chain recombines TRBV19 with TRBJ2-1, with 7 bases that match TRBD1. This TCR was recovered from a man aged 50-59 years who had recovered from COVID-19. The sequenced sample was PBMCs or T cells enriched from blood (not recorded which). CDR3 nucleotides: TGTGCCAGTAGTACTTTTGGACAGGTTTTCAGTAATGAGCAGTTCTTC. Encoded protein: CASSTFGQVFSNEQFF.